This T cell receptor beta chain appears in the sequencing data of a study of PD-L1 blockade in urothelial cancer. Study details: Patients' histories included 0 to 3 prior chemotherapy regimens. Blood yielded a median of around 150,000 T cells per sample. Blood was subjected to analysis at 3 weeks (second dose) and 6 weeks following treatment start.

Sequencing used immunoSEQ multiplex PCR; TCRdb keeps in-frame clones, though not all of them. This table has 95,000 to 150,000 clones, more than 70% appearing once. Time point in this sample: peripheral blood 6 weeks after treatment start. Study-wide points: In blood sampled pretreatment, TCR clonality below the median predicted better survival.

With regard to this clone: Its antigen is not identified.

This CDR3 region has 15 residues. V was pared by 7 bases and J by 5 bases, with 10 bases of the junction left unmatched. Germline assignment: CDR1 MNHEY and CDR2 SMNVEV (reference sequence). This receptor was taken from a man between 45 and 60 years old with urothelial cancer. The V call is TRBV27, the J call TRBJ2-1, with 8 bases identical to TRBD2. Here the sequenced sample was PBMCs, taken around atezolizumab (anti-PD-L1) treatment. CDR3 sequence (DNA): TGTGCCAGCACCTTAGCGGGACTATACAACAATGAGCAGTTCTTC. Amino acids: CASTLAGLYNNEQFF.